This paragraph reports one TCR beta chain. Its antigen remains unknown. These data are taken from a study of identical twins. The study, taken as a whole, reports: Among beta out-of-frame sequences, excess sharing between twins appeared weaker. For zero-insertion analyses, partial confounding could come from invariant MAIT and iNKT cells. Modelling approaches yielded underestimates of out-of-frame TCR alpha sharing between monozygotic twins.

A universal primer site was added by template switching, and unique molecular identifiers were carried by the cDNA. Each CDR3 protein is one row after TCRdb ran MiXCR on the 5' RACE reads. The table shows some 1,600,000 distinct CDR3 sequences, with more than 30% occurring only once. The germline V gene encodes CDR1 DFQATT and CDR2 SNEGSKA (reference sequence). The CDR3 has 16 residues. After removal of 6 bases from V and 0 bases from J, the junction contained 9 bases not matched to a gene. The specimen sequenced was cord blood. This clonotype was obtained from a newborn girl in good health. The rearrangement uses TRBV20-1 and TRBJ2-1; TRBD2 aligns across 9 bases. As DNA, the CDR3 is TGCAGTGCCTATTTAGCGGGAGTGAGCTCCTACAATGAGCAGTTCTTC. This translates into CSAYLAGVSSYNEQFF.